Presented here are 14 T cell receptor beta chains from one specimen sequenced in a study of T cell responses to AZD1222 COVID-19 vaccine. Assay: immunoSEQ multiplex PCR; the TCRdb copy retains only in-frame clones and omits some. Here the sample spans fewer than 85,000 clones, roughly 89% being singletons. The sequences come from peripheral blood, collected 28 days after the second AZD1222 dose. The receptors originated from an adult who received the AZD1222 COVID-19 vaccine.

The rearrangement uses TRBV11-3 and TRBJ2-6; TRBD2 agrees at 10 bases. There are 18 residues in the CDR3. Per germline, CDR1 SGHNT and CDR2 YENEEA. Trimming at V came to 4 bases and at J to 1 base, leaving 7 bases not matched to a gene. The CDR3 sequence: CASSSKREGLSGANVLTF. The CDR3 DNA follows: TGTGCCAGCAGCTCCAAGCGGGAGGGCCTTTCTGGGGCCAACGTCCTGACTTTC.

J is TRBJ2-7 and V is TRBV29-1; D gene ambiguous. The CDR3 covers 16 residues. The V and J ends lost 3 bases and 4 bases respectively, with 22 bases between them. Germline V CDR1 and CDR2: SQVTM, ANQGSEA. DNA of the CDR3: TGCAGCGTTGATAATGTGGGCATCCCGCCACTATACGAGCAGTACGTC. It translates to CSVDNVGIPPLYEQYV.

The J gene is TRBJ2-2, the V gene TRBV11-2; 7 nucleotides match TRBD1. This CDR3 spans 15 amino acids. V trimming: 3 bases; J trimming: 0 bases; junction bases outside the gene matches: 1. Germline V gene lookup returns CDR1 SGHAT and CDR2 FQNNGV. The CDR3 loop is CASSFGQANTGELFF. The CDR3 nucleotides are TGTGCCAGCAGCTTCGGACAGGCGAACACCGGGGAGCTGTTTTTT.

This chain uses TRBV5-4 with TRBJ1-2; TRBD1 is a possible D gene (6 bases). With 0 bases removed from V and 8 bases from J, the gap between germline ends came to 17 bases. This CDR3 spans 15 amino acids. Germline V gene data show CDR1 as SGHNT and CDR2 as YYREEE (reference sequence). The CDR3 sequence: CASSLEVLGARGYTF. The CDR3 DNA follows: TGTGCCAGCAGCTTGGAGGTTCTGGGGGCAAGGGGCTACACCTTC. Using reference TRBV5-4 and TRBJ1-2 for the parts outside the CDR3, the full variable domain is ETGVTQSPTHLIKTRGQQVTLRCSSQSGHNTVSWYQQALGQGPQFIFQYYREEENGRGNFPPRFSGLQFPNYSSELNVNALELDDSALYLCASSLEVLGARGYTFGSGTRLTVV.

The V call is TRBV18, the J call TRBJ2-7; 7 bases line up with TRBD1. Trimming took 5 bases from V and 4 from J; bases not matched to a gene: 2. The CDR3 runs to 12 residues. Germline CDR1 reads KGHSH; CDR2 reads LQKENI. The CDR3 here is CASSETGYEQYF. The CDR3 DNA is TGTGCCAGCTCAGAGACAGGGTACGAGCAGTACTTC.

DNA for the CDR3: TGTGCCAGTAGTAGGGGACAGGGGAGGCCTAACACTGAAGCTTTCTTT. It translates to CASSRGQGRPNTEAFF. The V gene is TRBV19, the J gene TRBJ1-1; 10 bases are a match to TRBD1. Germline V CDR1 and CDR2: LNHDA, SQIVND (reference sequence). The CDR3 length is 16 residues. Trimming at V came to 4 bases and at J to 2 bases, leaving 7 bases not matched to a gene.

This chain connects TRBV19 to TRBJ2-2, with 7 nucleotides matching TRBD2. Germline CDR1 LNHDA, CDR2 SQIVND (reference sequence). The CDR3 runs to 16 residues. Losses at the gene ends were 6 bases for V and 4 bases for J; bases not matched to a gene: 11. The CDR3, as DNA: TGTGCCAGTAGAATTGGACTAGTAAGGGGCACCGGGGAGCTGTTTTTT. Protein sequence: CASRIGLVRGTGELFF.

V usage is TRBV6-4 and J usage is TRBJ1-1; a possible D gene is TRBD1 (5 bases). V was trimmed by 6 bases and J by 4 bases, leaving 12 bases between them. The CDR3 extends over 13 amino acids. Germline-derived CDR1 and CDR2 are MRHNA and SNTAGT. The DNA of the CDR3 is TGTGCCAGCAGAGGGCCGGGGGGCACTGAAGCTTTCTTT. This gives the protein CASRGPGGTEAFF.

The CDR3 protein is CASSGRTGGTEAFF. The CDR3 coding sequence is TGTGCCAGCAGCGGGCGGACAGGGGGCACTGAAGCTTTCTTT. The chain uses TRBV9 and TRBJ1-1; 10 bases fit TRBD1. The CDR3 contains 14 residues. CDR1 and CDR2 from the germline V gene are SGDLS and YYNGEE. Germline trimming cut 3 bases from V and 4 bases from J; bases unmatched to any gene: 3. Full variable domain (outside the CDR3, taken from reference TRBV9 and TRBJ1-1): DSGVTQTPKHLITATGQRVTLRCSPRSGDLSVYWYQQSLDQGLQFLIQYYNGEERAKGNILERFSAQQFPDLHSELNLSSLELGDSALYFCASSGRTGGTEAFFGQGTRLTVV.

Here the CDR3 reads CASSLRTSGTGELFF. CDR3 in DNA: TGTGCCAGCAGCCTGAGGACTAGCGGCACCGGGGAGCTGTTTTTT. This chain uses TRBV5-4 with TRBJ2-2; 10 bases fit TRBD2. With 4 bases clipped from V and 4 bases from J, the junction kept 4 bases outside the gene matches. The CDR3 sequence is 15 residues long. Germline CDR1 and CDR2: SGHNT and YYREEE (reference sequence).

The chain combines TRBV9 with TRBJ2-5; the D is unclear. The V end was cut by 0 bases, the J end by 4 bases, with 7 bases between. Germline V gene lookup returns CDR1 SGDLS and CDR2 YYNGEE. This CDR3 has 13 residues. CDR3 region: CASSVEMGETQYF. CDR3 nucleotides: TGTGCCAGCAGCGTAGAAATGGGAGAGACCCAGTACTTC.

The CDR3: CASSRGLAGETDTQYF. The CDR3 bases are TGTGCCAGCTCACGGGGACTAGCGGGAGAAACAGATACGCAGTATTTT. The chain has TRBV18 and TRBJ2-3, with 14 nucleotides matching TRBD2. The CDR3 covers 16 residues. V shed 4 bases, J shed 3 bases, and the junction held 3 bases outside the gene matches. CDR1 KGHSH and CDR2 LQKENI come from the germline V gene.

In nucleotides, the CDR3 is TGTGCCAGCAGTGAACAGTCACAGGTCTCTGGAAACACCATATATTTT. Translating gives CASSEQSQVSGNTIYF. This chain joins TRBV6-1 and TRBJ1-3; D is possibly TRBD1 (5 bases). The V gene's germline CDR1 is MNHNS and CDR2 SASEGT. The V end lost 2 bases, the J end lost 0 bases, and 11 bases lay between the germline ends. The CDR3 consists of 16 residues.

The chain joins TRBV5-4 to TRBJ1-3; 8 positions match TRBD1. V shed 4 bases, J shed 1 base, and the junction held 7 bases outside the gene matches. From germline, CDR1 is SGHNT and CDR2 YYREEE (reference sequence). The CDR3 sequence is 16 residues long. The CDR3 bases are TGTGCCAGCAGCCCAGGACAGGGTTTTTCTGGAAACACCATATATTTT. It codes for CASSPGQGFSGNTIYF. Full variable domain (outside the CDR3, taken from reference TRBV5-4 and TRBJ1-3): ETGVTQSPTHLIKTRGQQVTLRCSSQSGHNTVSWYQQALGQGPQFIFQYYREEENGRGNFPPRFSGLQFPNYSSELNVNALELDDSALYLCASSPGQGFSGNTIYFGEGSWLTVV.